These 13 T cell receptor beta chains were all obtained from the same sample, sequenced in a study of molecular identifiers for immune sequencing clone quantification (dated by TCRdb to the late 2010s). The library was prepared using PCR. Data came from a NextSeq 500. The raw public data were reprocessed by TCRdb itself: fastp quality trimming at Q25, MiXCR clonotype calling, in-frame beta chains only. All rows with the same CDR3 protein become a single entry with the most common DNA and genes. This sample is represented by approximately 680,000 distinct CDR3 sequences; about 25% of them were singletons. The top ten clonotypes cover 0.75% to 0.8% of the sample. The sequenced sample was naive CD8+ T cells from blood, with Jurkat cell RNA spiked in. The meaning of the sample's cell subset or site label: FACS-sorted CD8+CD4-CCR7+CD45RA+ naive T cells. Source of these receptors: a human donor in good health. Some libraries in this study had Jurkat cell RNA spiked in.

This clonotype occurred a few times. This chain connects TRBV19 to TRBJ2-3; 7 nucleotides line up with TRBD1. The CDR3 has 15 amino acids. CDR1 and CDR2 (germline): LNHDA, SQIVND (reference sequence). With V trimmed by 6 bases and J by 1 base, 7 bases remained unmatched. CDR3 in amino acids: CASSVGDRGTDTQYF. The CDR3 coding sequence is TGTGCCAGTAGCGTAGGCGACAGGGGCACAGATACGCAGTATTTT.

Ten or more counts support this clonotype. This chain uses TRBV19 with TRBJ2-3, with 9 bases aligning to TRBD2. This CDR3 spans 16 amino acids. Germline trimming cut 3 bases from V and 2 bases from J; bases unmatched to any gene: 6. Germline CDR1 is LNHDA and CDR2 is SQIVND (reference sequence). DNA for the CDR3: TGTGCCAGTAGTATCTTTAGCGGGGGAACCACAGATACGCAGTATTTT. Its translation is CASSIFSGGTTDTQYF. Drawing the rest from reference TRBV19 and TRBJ2-3, the complete variable domain is DGGITQSPKYLFRKEGQNVTLSCEQNLNHDAMYWYRQDPGQGLRLIYYSQIVNDFQKGDIAEGYSVSREKKESFPLTVTSAQKNPTAFYLCASSIFSGGTTDTQYFGPGTRLTVL.

Many counts were recorded for this clonotype. The gene calls are TRBV27 and TRBJ2-7; D ambiguous. V was shortened by 0 bases and J by 2 bases, with 5 bases between the two germline ends. The CDR3 consists of 13 residues. CDR1 and CDR2 (germline): MNHEY, SMNVEV (reference sequence). CDR3 sequence (DNA): TGTGCCAGCAGTTTATCCCGCGCCTACGAGCAGTACTTC. Encoded protein: CASSLSRAYEQYF.

V gene TRBV6-6 combines with J gene TRBJ2-7, with D maybe TRBD1 (6 bases). The V end lost 10 bases, the J end lost 3 bases, and 16 bases lay between the germline ends. This CDR3 spans 13 amino acids. CDR1 and CDR2 (germline): MNHNY, SVGAGI (reference sequence). The DNA for the CDR3 is TGTGCCACGCTCGACAGGACAAACTACGAGCAGTACTTC. Its protein product is CATLDRTNYEQYF.

Ten or more counts support this clonotype. The gene calls are TRBV7-9 and TRBJ2-7; perhaps D is TRBD1 or TRBD2 (6 bases each). V was cut by 3 bases and J by 4 bases, with 13 bases left in between. The CDR3 is 14 amino acids. Looked up from germline, CDR1 is SEHNR and CDR2 is FQNEAQ (reference sequence). CDR3 protein: CASSLRDTGYEQYF. As DNA, the CDR3 is TGTGCCAGCAGCTTGCGGGACACGGGATACGAGCAGTACTTC.

Details on this clonotype: A read error may be the cause here, since a much bigger clone is one base away. The chain employs TRBV15 and TRBJ2-7; TRBD2 is a possible D gene (6 bases). V was clipped by 5 bases and J by 2 bases, with 19 bases between them. The length of the CDR3 is 16 residues. Looked up from germline, CDR1 is LNHNV and CDR2 is YYDKDF (reference sequence). The CDR3 bases are TGTGCCACCAGCGCATCCGCGCTAGCGATTACCTACGAGCAGTACTTC. Protein: CATSASALAITYEQYF.

The chain's CDR3 is CASRLTGVQQYF. In DNA form, the CDR3 reads TGTGCCAGCAGACTCACAGGGGTGCAGCAGTACTTC. This chain links TRBV6-2 or TRBV6-3 with TRBJ2-7; TRBD1 matches at 7 bases. Per the germline V gene, CDR1 is MNHEY and CDR2 is SVGEGT. After removal of 6 bases from V and 8 bases from J, the junction contained 7 bases not matched to a gene. CDR3 size: 12 residues.

Notes on this clonotype: A much larger clone differs from this one at a single base, so this may be a read error. The chain has TRBV27 and TRBJ1-1; perhaps TRBD1 as D (5 bases). CDR3 length: 14 residues. Germline CDR1 reads MNHEY; CDR2 reads SMNVEV (reference sequence). Here the CDR3 reads CASSLGGTDTEASF. CDR3 nucleotides: TGTGCCAGCAGTTTAGGAGGGACGGACACTGAAGCTTCCTTT.

This clonotype was detected many times. This chain uses TRBV29-1 with TRBJ2-2; D is uncertain. Trimming left V 3 bases short and J 0 bases short, with 5 bases between. The CDR3 is 13 residues long. Germline CDR1 is SQVTM and CDR2 is ANQGSEA. The CDR3 region has the DNA TGCAGCGTTGATGGCTCGAACACCGGGGAGCTGTTTTTT. Amino acids: CSVDGSNTGELFF.

This clonotype was seen just once. The V and J genes are TRBV7-6 and TRBJ2-2; possibly TRBD2 for D (5 bases). The germline V gene has CDR1 SGHVS and CDR2 FNYEAQ. The V end was cut by 3 bases, the J end by 3 bases, with 8 bases between. The CDR3 has 14 amino acids. The CDR3 spells CASSLRADTGELFF. In DNA, the CDR3 is TGTGCCAGCAGCTTGCGGGCGGACACCGGGGAGCTGTTTTTT.

V usage is TRBV4-1 and J usage is TRBJ2-7; 8 positions match TRBD1. This CDR3 spans 15 amino acids. The V gene end was trimmed by 0 bases and the J gene end by 6 bases; junction bases not matched to a gene: 7. The germline CDR1 and CDR2 sequences are MGHRA and YSYEKL. The CDR3 DNA reads TGCGCCAGCAGCCAAGAAGATCAGGGGGCTGTCGAGCAGTACTTC. Amino acids: CASSQEDQGAVEQYF.

Ten or more counts support this clonotype. This CDR3 is CASSLDGRSDTQYF. The CDR3 nucleotides read TGTGCCAGCAGTTTAGATGGGAGGTCGGATACGCAGTATTTT. The chain has TRBV27 and TRBJ2-3; maybe TRBD2 (6 bases). The CDR3 is 14 amino acids. Per germline, CDR1 MNHEY and CDR2 SMNVEV (reference sequence). V shed 2 bases and J shed 6 bases, with 12 bases lying between them.

As for this clonotype: Likely a read error: the CDR3 ends without its conserved phenylalanine or tryptophan. V gene TRBV6-2 or TRBV6-3 combines with J gene TRBJ2-7, with 9 nucleotides matching TRBD2. CDR3 length: 14 amino acids. The ends lost 8 bases at V and 6 bases at J; junction bases unmatched: 11. The germline V gene encodes CDR1 MNHEY and CDR2 SVGEGT. CDR3 coding DNA: TGTGCCAGCGGTCATTTAGCGGGAGAAAGCGAGCAGTACCTC. Translated: CASGHLAGESEQYL.